The 26 T cell receptor beta chains below all came from one sample that was sequenced in a study of cytomegalovirus exposure and HLA in healthy donors. Generated by immunoSEQ multiplex PCR, the TCRdb table keeps only in-frame clones and is missing some. The sample yields about 50,000 clones, just over 85% seen once. The material sequenced was PBMCs. The source of these receptors is a woman under 40 in good health and CMV-seronegative.

This sequence joins TRBV28 and TRBJ2-5; maybe TRBD2 (6 bases). Trimming stripped 6 bases from V and 1 base from J, with 12 bases between. Germline loops: CDR1 MDHEN, CDR2 SYDVKM. The length of the CDR3 is 14 residues. The CDR3 loop is CASSRGGAQETQYF. The CDR3 bases are TGTGCCAGCAGCCGTGGAGGGGCCCAAGAGACCCAGTACTTC.

V usage is TRBV29-1 and J usage is TRBJ1-1; D unresolved. The ends were cut back, 7 bases at V and 1 base at J, with 4 bases in the middle. Germline-derived CDR1 and CDR2 are SQVTM and ANQGSEA. The CDR3 is 10 amino acids. This CDR3 is CSGENTEAFF. For the CDR3, the DNA is TGCAGCGGCGAGAACACTGAAGCTTTCTTT.

V is TRBV6-6 and J is TRBJ1-2; no firm D call. V lost 5 bases and J lost 8, with 12 bases in between. The germline V gene encodes CDR1 MNHNY and CDR2 SVGAGI (reference sequence). The CDR3 contains 12 residues. CDR3 in DNA: TGTGCCAGCAGTAACGAGGTTGAGGGCTACACCTTC. Translating it yields CASSNEVEGYTF.

The rearrangement joins TRBV2 to TRBJ2-3; perhaps TRBD1 as D (6 bases). There are 15 residues in the CDR3. Trimming removed 7 bases from V and 4 bases from J, with 18 bases in between. CDR1 and CDR2 from the germline V gene are SNHLY and FYNNEI. The CDR3 DNA is TGTGCCAGCACTTCAAGAGGGGGAAGGGCAGATACGCAGTATTTT. It translates to CASTSRGGRADTQYF.

The chain is built from TRBV21-1 and TRBJ2-6; the table's D call of TRBD2 was not tested on the DNA. TRBV21-1 is an annotated pseudogene. The CDR3 is 14 residues long. CDR3 DNA: TGTGCCAGCAGCCCTCTTCCGGGGGCCAACGTCCTGACTTTC. Its translation is CASSPLPGANVLTF.

The CDR3 spells CASSLVPGGDYGYTF. The CDR3 bases are TGCGCCAGCAGCTTGGTTCCAGGGGGCGACTATGGCTACACCTTC. The rearrangement links TRBV5-1 to TRBJ1-2; 8 bases map to TRBD1. Germline V lookup: CDR1 SGHRS, CDR2 YFSETQ. The CDR3 is made up of 15 amino acids. The ends lost 0 bases at V and 3 bases at J; junction bases unmatched: 4. Looking up the rest from reference TRBV5-1 and TRBJ1-2 gives the full variable domain: KAGVTQTPRYLIKTRGQQVTLSCSPISGHRSVSWYQQTPGQGLQFLFEYFSETQRNKGNFPGRFSGRQFSNSRSEMNVSTLELGDSALYLCASSLVPGGDYGYTFGSGTRLTVV.

The V gene is TRBV29-1, the J gene TRBJ2-3; the D gene is possibly TRBD2 (5 bases). CDR1 and CDR2 from the germline V gene are SQVTM and ANQGSEA. This CDR3 has 14 residues. V was clipped by 6 bases and J by 0 bases, with 13 bases between them. CDR3 sequence (DNA): TGCAGCGTGCTCAGGAGCGGTAGCACAGATACGCAGTATTTT. Its translation is CSVLRSGSTDTQYF.

V and J are TRBV19 and TRBJ2-3; D remains unclear. With 1 base removed from V and 0 bases from J, the gap between germline ends came to 5 bases. CDR1 and CDR2 from the germline V gene are LNHDA and SQIVND (reference sequence). There are 14 residues in the CDR3. The CDR3 sequence is CASSIATSTDTQYF. The CDR3, as DNA: TGTGCCAGTAGTATAGCGACTAGCACAGATACGCAGTATTTT. The full variable domain, rest sourced from reference TRBV19 and TRBJ2-3, is DGGITQSPKYLFRKEGQNVTLSCEQNLNHDAMYWYRQDPGQGLRLIYYSQIVNDFQKGDIAEGYSVSREKKESFPLTVTSAQKNPTAFYLCASSIATSTDTQYFGPGTRLTVL.

The chain combines TRBV4-1 with TRBJ2-7; D unresolved. V was pared by 4 bases and J by 0 bases, with 13 bases between. CDR1 is MGHRA, CDR2 YSYEKL, per germline. The CDR3 has 15 amino acids. DNA for the CDR3: TGCGCCAGCAGCCCCGTGGGCACAAACTCCTACGAGCAGTACTTC. It translates to CASSPVGTNSYEQYF.

The rearrangement uses TRBV9 and TRBJ2-2; D not certain. The CDR3 has 13 residues. Germline CDR1 and CDR2: SGDLS and YYNGEE. Trimming removed 2 bases from V and 5 bases from J, with 7 bases in between. The CDR3, as DNA: TGTGCCAGCAGCGTCCGGGTAACCGGGGAGCTGTTTTTT. Its protein product is CASSVRVTGELFF.

This clone was detected once. The chain has TRBV5-1 and TRBJ2-3; the D gene is possibly TRBD2 (6 bases). CDR3 length: 16 residues. Trimming stripped 4 bases from V and 1 base from J, with 16 bases between. Germline V lookup: CDR1 SGHRS, CDR2 YFSETQ. The DNA for the CDR3 is TGCGCCAGCAGCCAACCTAAAAAGCGGGGCACAGATACGCAGTATTTT. Protein sequence: CASSQPKKRGTDTQYF.

The chain recombines TRBV6-6 with TRBJ2-5, with a tentative D call TRBD1 (6 bases). Trimming shortened V by 0 bases and J by 4 bases, and 12 bases separated the two germline ends. Looked up from germline, CDR1 is MNHNY and CDR2 is SVGAGI (reference sequence). CDR3 size: 15 residues. CDR3 bases: TGTGCCAGCAGTTACTCGACCAGGGGTCGAGAGACCCAGTACTTC. Translation gives CASSYSTRGRETQYF.

The chain carries TRBV10-3 and TRBJ2-7; TRBD2 might be the D (5 bases). V dropped 10 bases and J dropped 0 bases, with 13 bases sitting between them. CDR3 size: 13 residues. Germline CDR1 ENHRY, CDR2 SYGVKD. The CDR3 DNA follows: TGTGCCACCCGAGGGTTGTCCTCCTACGAGCAGTACTTC. It is translated as CATRGLSSYEQYF.

This chain uses TRBV27 with TRBJ1-2, with D tentatively TRBD1 (6 bases). Trimming left V 8 bases short and J 4 bases short, with 14 bases between. Per germline, CDR1 MNHEY and CDR2 SMNVEV (reference sequence). This CDR3 has 13 residues. The CDR3 here is CASGPDRVYGYTF. CDR3 nucleotide sequence: TGTGCCAGCGGCCCGGACAGAGTCTATGGCTACACCTTC.

The chain is built from TRBV11-2 and TRBJ1-1; 7 nucleotides agree with TRBD1. The CDR3 is 15 amino acids. V shed 4 bases and J 6 bases; nucleotides not matched to a gene: 11. Germline assignment: CDR1 SGHAT and CDR2 FQNNGV. CDR3 bases: TGTGCCAGCAGCTCGACGAGGGGGCAGGGCTCTGAAGCTTTCTTT. The encoded protein is CASSSTRGQGSEAFF.

The V call is TRBV28, the J call TRBJ1-5; D gene ambiguous. CDR3 length equals 12 residues. V was shortened by 8 bases and J by 0 bases, with 5 bases between the two germline ends. Germline V gene sequence: CDR1 MDHEN, CDR2 SYDVKM. The CDR3 spells CASGSSNQPQHF. CDR3 sequence (DNA): TGTGCCAGCGGGAGTAGCAATCAGCCCCAGCATTTT.

The chain is built from TRBV10-3 and TRBJ2-5, with TRBD1 matching 9 bases. Germline values: CDR1 ENHRY, CDR2 SYGVKD. Trimming took 2 bases from V and 5 from J; bases not matched to a gene: 6. CDR3 length equals 15 residues. CDR3 residues: CAISEQTGGGETQYF. CDR3 sequence (DNA): TGTGCCATCAGTGAGCAAACAGGGGGCGGGGAGACCCAGTACTTC.

V gene TRBV10-1 combines with J gene TRBJ1-1, with D maybe TRBD1 (6 bases). Trimming removed 6 bases from V and 5 bases from J, with 19 bases in between. This CDR3 region has 15 residues. From germline, CDR1 is WNHNN and CDR2 SYGVQD (reference sequence). DNA of the CDR3: TGCGCCAGCAGCAAGGACAGCCTCGGGTTAACTGAAGCTTTCTTT. This translates into CASSKDSLGLTEAFF.

The chain has TRBV30 and TRBJ2-1, with D perhaps TRBD2 (5 bases). Per the germline V gene, CDR1 is GTSNPN and CDR2 is SVGIG (reference sequence). The CDR3 has 15 residues. V shed 1 base and J shed 3 bases, with 13 bases lying between them. Written as DNA, the CDR3 is TGTGCCTGGAGTGGTCGGGGAGAACACTACAATGAGCAGTTCTTC. Translated: CAWSGRGEHYNEQFF.

V usage is TRBV9 and J usage is TRBJ2-3, with D possibly matching TRBD2 (5 bases). The CDR3 is 18 amino acids. Per germline, CDR1 SGDLS and CDR2 YYNGEE. V gave up 4 bases and J gave up 0 bases, with 21 bases separating them. CDR3 in DNA: TGTGCCAGCAGCCCGGACTCCACCAAAACACAGAGCACAGATACGCAGTATTTT. The encoded protein is CASSPDSTKTQSTDTQYF. Supplemented by reference TRBV9 and TRBJ2-3, the full variable domain reads DSGVTQTPKHLITATGQRVTLRCSPRSGDLSVYWYQQSLDQGLQFLIQYYNGEERAKGNILERFSAQQFPDLHSELNLSSLELGDSALYFCASSPDSTKTQSTDTQYFGPGTRLTVL.

This chain uses TRBV7-9 with TRBJ2-1; 13 nucleotides line up with TRBD2. J lost 9 bases, V lost 5 bases, and 13 bases had no gene match. The CDR3 extends over 17 amino acids. Germline CDR1 and CDR2: SEHNR and FQNEAQ (reference sequence). CDR3 nucleotide sequence: TGTGCCAGCAGCCCCATTCGACTAGCGGGAGGACGAGTTGAGCAGTTCTTC. This gives the protein CASSPIRLAGGRVEQFF.

V is TRBV29-1 and J is TRBJ1-5; D is uncertain. Per germline, CDR1 SQVTM and CDR2 ANQGSEA. Trimming shortened V by 6 bases and J by 0 bases, and 12 bases separated the two germline ends. This CDR3 region has 14 residues. The CDR3, as DNA: TGCAGCGTCGCGCAAGAGGGTAGCAATCAGCCCCAGCATTTT. Translated: CSVAQEGSNQPQHF. The complete variable domain, with remaining parts taken from reference TRBV29-1 and TRBJ1-5, reads SAVISQKPSRDICQRGTSLTIQCQVDSQVTMMFWYRQQPGQSLTLIATANQGSEATYESGFVIDKFPISRPNLTFSTLTVSNMSPEDSSIYLCSVAQEGSNQPQHFGDGTRLSIL.

This chain connects TRBV7-8 to TRBJ2-7; D is possibly TRBD1 (5 bases). The germline V gene encodes CDR1 SGHVS and CDR2 FQNEAQ. The CDR3 loop spans 13 amino acids. The V and J ends lost 0 bases and 2 bases respectively, with 5 bases between them. The CDR3 nucleotides read TGTGCCAGCAGCTTAGCCAGGGCCTACGAGCAGTACTTC. As protein: CASSLARAYEQYF. Combining the CDR3 with reference TRBV7-8 and TRBJ2-7 gives the whole variable domain GAGVSQSPRYKVAKRGQDVALRCDPISGHVSLFWYQQALGQGPEFLTYFQNEAQLDKSGLPSDRFFAERPEGSVSTLKIQRTQQEDSAVYLCASSLARAYEQYFGPGTRLTVT.

This clone was seen once. In DNA form, the CDR3 reads TGTGCCAGCAGCTTAGTTGGGGCAGGGTTTAACGGCAATCAGCCCCAGCATTTT. It encodes CASSLVGAGFNGNQPQHF. This chain links TRBV7-2 with TRBJ1-5; possibly TRBD1 for D (5 bases). The ends were cut back, 1 base at V and 2 bases at J, with 18 bases in the middle. Germline V gene lookup returns CDR1 SGHTA and CDR2 FQGNSA. This CDR3 comprises 18 residues.

The J gene is TRBJ1-1, the V gene TRBV27, with no clear D. Germline V gene lookup returns CDR1 MNHEY and CDR2 SMNVEV (reference sequence). Trimming removed 1 base at V and 3 bases at J, with 15 bases between. The length of the CDR3 is 16 residues. The CDR3 protein is CASSLLSRVSHTEAFF. The CDR3 DNA sequence: TGTGCCAGCAGTTTATTATCGAGGGTCAGTCACACTGAAGCTTTCTTT.

This chain joins TRBV10-1 and TRBJ2-7; maybe TRBD2 (6 bases). The V gene lost 6 bases and the J gene lost 2 bases, with 14 bases spanning the gap. Germline V gene lookup returns CDR1 WNHNN and CDR2 SYGVQD (reference sequence). CDR3 length: 14 residues. The DNA of the CDR3 is TGCGCCAGCAGCGGACGGACTAACACCTACGAGCAGTACTTC. Its protein is CASSGRTNTYEQYF.